This T cell receptor (beta chain) is drawn from a study of T cell changes during pregnancy in multiple sclerosis. Profiling relied on immunoSEQ multiplex PCR, and the TCRdb table lists in-frame clones only, not all of them. Of about 8,500 clones in the sample, roughly nine tenths were seen once. The V segment lost 6 bases and the J segment 8 bases; nucleotides outside the gene matches: 12. The germline V gene has CDR1 LNHNV and CDR2 YYDKDF (reference sequence). The CDR3 is 14 residues long. V gene TRBV15 combines with J gene TRBJ1-2, with 7 bases that match TRBD1. The sample here was CD8+ T cells from peripheral blood mononuclear cells, taken in the first trimester of pregnancy. The TCR sequence derives from a female donor in good health, enrolled as a control in a pregnancy study. The CDR3 region is CATSPGTDSYGYTF. For the CDR3, the DNA is TGTGCCACCAGTCCCGGGACAGACTCTTACGGCTACACCTTC.